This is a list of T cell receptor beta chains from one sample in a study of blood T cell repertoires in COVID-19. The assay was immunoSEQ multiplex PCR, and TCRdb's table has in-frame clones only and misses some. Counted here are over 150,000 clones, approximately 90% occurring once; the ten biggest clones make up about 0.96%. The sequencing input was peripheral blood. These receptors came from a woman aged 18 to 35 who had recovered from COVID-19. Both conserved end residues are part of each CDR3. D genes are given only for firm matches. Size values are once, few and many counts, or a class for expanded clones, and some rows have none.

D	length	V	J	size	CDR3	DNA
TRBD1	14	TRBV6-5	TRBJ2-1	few	CASSYFDSDREQFF	TGTGCCAGCAGTTACTTCGACTCGGACAGGGAGCAGTTCTTC
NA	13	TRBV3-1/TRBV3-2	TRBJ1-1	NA	CASSRGGNTEAFF	TGTGCCAGCAGCCGGGGGGGAAACACTGAAGCTTTCTTT
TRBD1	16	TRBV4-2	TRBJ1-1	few	CASSPVEGTGDTEAFF	TGTGCCAGCAGCCCTGTCGAGGGGACAGGTGACACTGAAGCTTTCTTT
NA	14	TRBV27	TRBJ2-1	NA	CASSWISGGGEQFF	TGTGCCAGCAGCTGGATCAGCGGTGGGGGGGAGCAGTTCTTC
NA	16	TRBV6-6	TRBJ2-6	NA	CASRLTGSPGANVLTF	TGTGCCAGCAGACTAACAGGGAGCCCTGGGGCCAACGTCCTGACTTTC
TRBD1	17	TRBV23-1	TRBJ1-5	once	CASILSTGGEVNQPQHF	TGCGCCAGCATCCTTTCAACAGGGGGCGAAGTCAATCAGCCCCAGCATTTT
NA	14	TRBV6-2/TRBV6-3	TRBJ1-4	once	CASSYLATNEKLFF	TGTGCCAGCAGTTACCTTGCAACTAATGAAAAACTGTTTTTT
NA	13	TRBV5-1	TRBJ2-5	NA	CASSLAADTTQYF	TGCGCCAGCAGCTTGGCGGCAGACACGACCCAGTACTTC
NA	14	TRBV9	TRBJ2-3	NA	CASSVNRLTDTQYF	TGTGCCAGCAGCGTAAACAGGCTAACAGATACGCAGTATTTT
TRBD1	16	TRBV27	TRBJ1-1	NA	CASSPLGQGGNTEAFF	TGTGCCAGCAGTCCCCTTGGACAGGGTGGGAACACTGAAGCTTTCTTT
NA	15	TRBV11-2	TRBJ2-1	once	CASSLVGDSYNEQFF	TGTGCCAGCAGCTTAGTCGGAGACTCCTACAATGAGCAGTTCTTC
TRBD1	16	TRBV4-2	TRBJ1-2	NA	CASSQDTGAINYGYTF	TGTGCCAGCAGCCAAGATACAGGGGCCATTAACTATGGCTACACCTTC
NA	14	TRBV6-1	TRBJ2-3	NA	CASSEARLADTQYF	TGTGCCAGCAGTGAAGCGCGGTTGGCAGATACGCAGTATTTT
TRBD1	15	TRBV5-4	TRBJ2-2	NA	CASSLGQIGTGELFF	TGTGCCAGCTCATTGGGACAGATCGGGACCGGGGAGCTGTTTTTT
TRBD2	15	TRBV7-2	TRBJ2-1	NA	CASSRAGLGYSEQFF	TGTGCCAGCAGCAGAGCTGGACTAGGATATAGTGAGCAGTTCTTC
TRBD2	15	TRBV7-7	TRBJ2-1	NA	CASSLSGRAVGEQFF	TGTGCTAGCAGCTTAAGCGGGAGGGCCGTCGGTGAGCAGTTCTTC
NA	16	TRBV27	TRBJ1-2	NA	CASSPLGQEANYGYTF	TGTGCCAGCAGTCCCCTGGGACAAGAAGCTAACTATGGCTACACCTTC
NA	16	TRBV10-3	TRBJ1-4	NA	CAISERVPATNEKLFF	TGTGCCATCAGTGAAAGAGTGCCGGCAACTAATGAAAAACTGTTTTTT
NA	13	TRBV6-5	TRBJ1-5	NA	CASSYKRDQPQHF	TGTGCCAGCAGTTACAAGAGGGATCAGCCCCAGCATTTT
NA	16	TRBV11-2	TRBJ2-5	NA	CASSWTPGGFGETQYF	TGTGCCAGCAGCTGGACACCGGGGGGCTTTGGGGAGACCCAGTACTTC
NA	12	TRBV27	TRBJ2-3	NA	CASSFPADTQYF	TGTGCCAGCAGTTTTCCCGCAGATACGCAGTATTTT
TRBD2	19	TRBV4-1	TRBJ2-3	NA	CASSQDESGVAGLNYTQYF	TGCGCCAGCAGCCAAGACGAGAGTGGGGTAGCGGGGCTTAACTATACGCAGTATTTT
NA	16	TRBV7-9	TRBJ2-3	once	CASSLRGGPLTDTQYF	TGTGCCAGCAGCTTAAGGGGAGGACCTCTCACAGATACGCAGTATTTT
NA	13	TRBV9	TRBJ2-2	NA	CASSPRLAGELFF	TGTGCCAGCAGCCCTAGGTTGGCCGGGGAGCTGTTTTTT
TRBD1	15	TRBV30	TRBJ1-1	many	CAWSAPGQGITEAFF	TGTGCCTGGAGTGCTCCGGGACAGGGGATCACTGAAGCTTTCTTT
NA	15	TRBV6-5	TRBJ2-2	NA	CASSSRQVWAGELFF	TGTGCCAGCAGTTCTCGACAGGTTTGGGCCGGGGAGCTGTTTTTT
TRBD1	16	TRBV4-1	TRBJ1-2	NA	CASSQPNRGSRYGYTF	TGCGCCAGCAGCCAGCCTAACAGGGGGTCACGGTATGGCTACACCTTC
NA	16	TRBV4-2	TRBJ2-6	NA	CASSLEVVSGANVLTF	TGTGCCAGCAGTCTAGAGGTAGTCTCTGGGGCCAACGTCCTGACTTTC